The T cell receptor beta chain described here comes from a study of blood T cell repertoires in COVID-19. Overall study context: Specimens from acute and convalescent COVID-19 originated in the United States, Italy and Spain. The analysed material was cDNA or gDNA that came from T cells, B-cell-depleted T cells, or PBMCs.

In the authors' workflow: Amplification with reference gene primers provided the estimates of nucleated cell counts. Assay: immunoSEQ multiplex PCR; the TCRdb copy retains only in-frame clones and omits some. Clone size and the V and J calls come from that table; the DNA yielded D and trimming. The sample lists around 25,000 clones, roughly nine tenths seen once, with 7.5% to 10% in the top ten. Trimming shortened V by 0 bases and J by 5 bases, and 8 bases separated the two germline ends. The CDR3 contains 14 residues. Germline CDR1 SEHNR, CDR2 FQNEAQ (reference sequence). Sequencing was done on a sample of peripheral blood. The source of this sequence is a man in his 70s with acute or convalescent COVID-19. The chain combines TRBV7-9 with TRBJ1-5; unclear D gene. CDR3 nucleotides: TGTGCCAGCAGCTTAGCCAGTTACGATCAGCCCCAGCATTTT. As protein: CASSLASYDQPQHF.